This T cell receptor beta chain was recovered during a study of shared clonotypes between healthy human individuals. Study summary: Each donor's CD8 memory used one plate, CD8 naive two, each CD4 subset three.

Data came from immunoSEQ multiplex PCR; TCRdb stores just in-frame clones and leaves some out. This repertoire shows over 300,000 clones, roughly 84% found once; its top ten account for 15% to 20%. Germline CDR1 SEHNR, CDR2 FQNEAQ (reference sequence). V shed 4 bases, J shed 3 bases, and the junction held 3 bases outside the gene matches. The CDR3 is 14 residues long. Sequencing input: memory CD8+ T cells sorted from blood. Described subset: CD45RO+ cells pooled with CCR7-negative TemRA cells. The receptor comes from a man aged 18 to 29 in good health. The V gene is TRBV7-9, the J gene TRBJ2-1, with 7 bases aligning to TRBD2. Written as DNA, the CDR3 is TGTGCCAGCAGCTCGCTAGCGGTCTACAATGAGCAGTTCTTC. Translating gives CASSSLAVYNEQFF.